These 18 T cell receptor beta chains were all obtained from the same sample, sequenced in a study of regulatory T cells in long-lasting Graves disease. Arm-PCR with iRepertoire HTBI primers amplified the CDR3 regions for these TCR beta libraries. MiXCR, applied by TCRdb to the multiplex PCR reads, yields one record per CDR3 protein. The profile covers fewer than 400,000 distinct CDR3 sequences, with 20% appearing a single time and roughly 27% taken by the ten largest. Time point indicated: persistent/refractory GD, antithyroid drugs over 5 years with positive TRAb. Extracted PBMC RNA gave rise to the TCR library. The sequencing used peripheral blood mononuclear cells (PBMCs), collected when the disease was refractory, from a patient treated with antithyroid drugs. The receptors were gathered from a female donor with Graves disease.

This clonotype appeared once. The CDR3 DNA is TGTGCCAGCAGCCCATGGGGCACTAGCACAGATACGCAGTATTTT. It is translated as CASSPWGTSTDTQYF. The rearrangement uses TRBV7-2 and TRBJ2-3, with D perhaps matching TRBD1 (5 bases). The CDR3 length is 15 residues. Trimming took 5 bases from V and 0 from J, leaving 12 bases between them. The V gene's germline CDR1 is SGHTA and CDR2 FQGNSA.

This clonotype was recorded at least ten times. This chain links TRBV30 with TRBJ2-7; D unclear. There are 12 residues in the CDR3. The V end was cut by 0 bases, the J end by 6 bases, with 9 bases between. Germline CDR1 and CDR2: GTSNPN and SVGIG (reference sequence). CDR3 sequence: CAWSVGWREQYF. The CDR3 DNA follows: TGTGCCTGGAGTGTAGGTTGGCGCGAGCAGTACTTC.

As regards this clonotype: A far larger clone is one base from this, pointing to a likely read error. The genes are TRBV6-1 and TRBJ1-1, with TRBD1 matching 8 bases. The CDR3 is made up of 15 amino acids. J lost 5 bases, V lost 4 bases, and 9 bases had no gene match. Germline CDR1 is MNHNS and CDR2 is SASEGT. The CDR3 sequence: CASSVPGQGLTEAFF. The CDR3 DNA reads as TGTGCCAGCAGTGTCCCCGGACAGGGCTTAACTGAAGCTTTCTTT.

The gene calls are TRBV11-2 and TRBJ2-3, with 7 bases aligning to TRBD2. Per germline, CDR1 SGHAT and CDR2 FQNNGV. There are 16 residues in the CDR3. V shed 1 base, J shed 6 bases, and the junction held 10 bases outside the gene matches. The CDR3 region has the DNA TGTGCCAGCAGCTTAGTGACTAGCCTGTTTTCTGATACGCAGTATTTT. This sequence encodes CASSLVTSLFSDTQYF.

This clonotype was found a few times. The chain carries TRBV4-3 and TRBJ1-1, with TRBD1 matching over 7 bases. The CDR3 extends over 15 amino acids. CDR1 and CDR2 from the germline V gene are LGHNA and YSLEER. V lost 2 bases to trimming and J lost 4 bases; unmatched junction nucleotides: 7. CDR3 coding DNA: TGCGCCAGCAGCCAATGGGACAGCCAAGTCACTGAAGCTTTCTTT. This encodes CASSQWDSQVTEAFF.

This clonotype has just a few counts. The chain is built from TRBV18 and TRBJ1-2, with TRBD1 matching 10 bases. This CDR3 contains 17 residues. Germline values: CDR1 KGHSH, CDR2 LQKENI. V shed 2 bases and J 8 bases; nucleotides not matched to a gene: 14. The CDR3 is CASSPNDGGTGAAGYTF. The CDR3 coding sequence is TGTGCCAGCTCACCAAATGATGGAGGGACAGGGGCGGCCGGCTACACCTTC.

This clonotype was counted a few times. The rearrangement joins TRBV12-3 or TRBV12-4 to TRBJ1-3; D gene ambiguous. The V and J ends lost 3 bases and 0 bases respectively, with 6 bases between them. The CDR3 is made up of 14 amino acids. Here the CDR3 DNA reads TGTGCCAGCAGTTTCGGATACTCTGGAAACACCATATATTTT. This gives the protein CASSFGYSGNTIYF.

This clonotype has at least ten counts. The genes are TRBV30 and TRBJ1-2; D not certain. The CDR3 covers 13 residues. The germline V and J ends were trimmed by 3 bases and 4 bases, with 12 bases remaining between them. Per germline, CDR1 GTSNPN and CDR2 SVGIG (reference sequence). CDR3 region: CAWSHRRSYGYTF. CDR3 coding DNA: TGTGCCTGGAGCCACCGACGGAGCTATGGCTACACCTTC.

This clonotype was counted many times. The rearrangement uses TRBV14 and TRBJ2-7; 10 nucleotides match TRBD2. After removal of 5 bases from V and 3 bases from J, the junction contained 4 bases not matched to a gene. The CDR3 totals 14 residues. The germline gives CDR1 SGHDN, CDR2 FVKESK. CDR3 coding DNA: TGTGCCAGCAGCGGTCTAGCGGGGGACTACGAGCAGTACTTC. Its protein product is CASSGLAGDYEQYF.

This clonotype was picked up many times. V gene TRBV25-1 combines with J gene TRBJ1-2; possible D gene TRBD1, 5 bases. V lost 6 bases and J 6 bases, leaving 14 bases between the germline ends. This CDR3 is built from 13 residues. Germline CDR1 MGHDK, CDR2 SYGVNS. CDR3 region: CASSFRGVDGYTF. The DNA of the CDR3 is TGTGCCAGCAGCTTCCGGGGGGTCGATGGCTACACCTTC.

This clonotype was counted ten times or more. V and J are TRBV6-2 or TRBV6-3 and TRBJ1-1; D uncertain. Looked up from germline, CDR1 is MNHEY and CDR2 is SVGEGT. The V end was cut by 4 bases, the J end by 0 bases, with 12 bases between. CDR3 length: 15 residues. The CDR3 DNA follows: TGTGCCAGCAGTTCCGGACTGATCATGAACACTGAAGCTTTCTTT. Translation: CASSSGLIMNTEAFF.

The table lists this clonotype with many counts. This sequence joins TRBV11-2 and TRBJ2-7; D is uncertain. The CDR3 consists of 12 residues. Germline V gene sequence: CDR1 SGHAT, CDR2 FQNNGV. Trimming pared 0 bases from V and 5 bases from J, leaving 5 bases between. CDR3 bases: TGTGCCAGCAGCTTAGAGGGGAACGAGCAGTACTTC. Residues: CASSLEGNEQYF.

This clonotype was recorded at least ten times. The chain has TRBV7-9 and TRBJ2-7; 14 bases are a match to TRBD2. V dropped 4 bases and J dropped 3; count of bases not matched to a gene: 5. Germline values: CDR1 SEHNR, CDR2 FQNEAQ (reference sequence). The length of the CDR3 is 16 residues. CDR3 in amino acids: CASSSRLAGGHYEQYF. The DNA for the CDR3 is TGTGCCAGCAGCTCACGACTAGCGGGAGGGCACTACGAGCAGTACTTC.

This clonotype was picked up many times. The rearrangement links TRBV7-2 to TRBJ1-4; tentative D call: TRBD1 (5 bases). V lost 5 bases, J lost 8 bases, and 15 bases lay in between. Germline V gene lookup returns CDR1 SGHTA and CDR2 FQGNSA. This CDR3 is built from 14 residues. DNA of the CDR3: TGTGCCAGCAGCCTGGGGAAAGGGGAGGAAAAACTGTTTTTT. Its translation: CASSLGKGEEKLFF.

This clonotype was counted between two and nine times. The chain carries TRBV7-6 and TRBJ2-3; no definite D call. The CDR3 is made up of 14 amino acids. CDR1 and CDR2 from the germline V gene are SGHVS and FNYEAQ. V was pared by 5 bases and J by 2 bases, with 11 bases between. The CDR3 nucleotides are TGTGCCAGCAGCCCCATAAAGAACACAGATACGCAGTATTTT. This gives the protein CASSPIKNTDTQYF.

With respect to this clonotype: A much bigger clone sits one base away, suggesting this may be a read error. Written as DNA, the CDR3 is TGTGCCAGCAGTTTAGGTTGGGACACATCGAAATTGAAGTACTTC. It encodes CASSLGWDTSKLKYF. The gene calls are TRBV28 and TRBJ2-7, with D maybe TRBD1 (6 bases). Trimming removed 2 bases from V and 11 bases from J, with 22 bases in between. The CDR3 consists of 15 residues. Germline values: CDR1 MDHEN, CDR2 SYDVKM.

In this sample, this clonotype turned up many times. One end of the junction does not line up with germline, which may come from a read error. The genes are TRBV12-3 or TRBV12-4 and TRBJ1-1; 7 bases map to TRBD1. This CDR3 spans 15 amino acids. Here the CDR3 reads CASSLAGQRNTEAFF. CDR3 nucleotide sequence: TGTGCCAGCAGCTTAGCGGGACAGCGCAACACTGAAGCTTTCTTT.

This chain links TRBV20-1 with TRBJ1-2, with D uncertain. Looked up from germline, CDR1 is DFQATT and CDR2 is SNEGSKA (reference sequence). The CDR3 is 13 amino acids. V lost 3 bases and J lost 4, with 12 bases in between. CDR3 residues: CSASIPGRYGYTF. As DNA, the CDR3 is TGCAGTGCTAGTATCCCAGGCCGCTATGGCTACACCTTC.